The T cell receptor beta chain under discussion was sequenced for a study of cytomegalovirus exposure and HLA in healthy donors. The study, taken as a whole, reports: With further analysis later on, most CMV-associated TCR beta chains appeared HLA-restricted.

Primers included in the PCR were 60 Vbeta and 13 Jbeta primers. Using immunoSEQ multiplex PCR, the repertoire was profiled, and TCRdb retains in-frame clones only, with some absent. The data show approximately 59,000 clones, 65% to 80% seen once. The CDR3 is 12 amino acids. The V and J ends lost 4 bases and 2 bases respectively, with 9 bases between them. Germline V gene sequence: CDR1 SQVTM, CDR2 ANQGSEA. Points on this clone: Antigen specificity is unknown.

This receptor was taken from a man aged 35 to 55 in good health and CMV-seropositive. The sample was PBMCs. The chain employs TRBV29-1 and TRBJ2-7; perhaps TRBD1 as D (6 bases). As DNA, the CDR3 is TGCAGCGTTGGGACAGAAGCCTACGAGCAGTACTTC. It yields the protein CSVGTEAYEQYF.